These 12 T cell receptor beta chains were sequenced from one sample in a study of blood T cell repertoires in COVID-19. Profiled with immunoSEQ multiplex PCR; TCRdb holds only in-frame clones, not every one. The sample yields about 62,000 clones, about nine tenths seen once. Sequences were obtained from peripheral blood. These receptors originate from a woman at least 80 years old with acute or convalescent COVID-19.

V usage is TRBV28 and J usage is TRBJ2-2; TRBD2 agrees at 10 bases. CDR1 is MDHEN and CDR2 is SYDVKM in the germline V gene. Trimming at V came to 9 bases and at J to 6 bases, leaving 10 bases not matched to a gene. CDR3 length: 15 amino acids. This CDR3 is CASLDSGRIPGELFF. In DNA form, the CDR3 reads TGTGCCAGTTTAGATAGCGGGAGGATCCCCGGGGAGCTGTTTTTT. The variable domain in full, completed from reference TRBV28 and TRBJ2-2, reads DVKVTQSSRYLVKRTGEKVFLECVQDMDHENMFWYRQDPGLGLRLIYFSYDVKMKEKGDIPEGYSVSREKKERFSLILESASTNQTSMYLCASLDSGRIPGELFFGEGSRLTVL.

The genes are TRBV11-3 and TRBJ2-1; tentatively, D is TRBD1 (5 bases). CDR1 and CDR2 from the germline V gene are SGHNT and YENEEA. V lost 1 base, J lost 7 bases, and 17 bases lay in between. This CDR3 has 16 amino acids. The CDR3 nucleotides are TGTGCCAGCAGCTTAGGTCTCCGGACAATTCGGAATGAGCAGTTCTTC. Translation: CASSLGLRTIRNEQFF.

This chain links TRBV5-1 with TRBJ2-3; 8 nucleotides align to TRBD2. CDR3 size: 15 residues. Germline V CDR1 and CDR2: SGHRS, YFSETQ. Trimming cost V 4 bases and J 4 bases; bases outside gene matches: 8. In DNA, the CDR3 is TGCGCCAGCAGCCCCGGCGTAGCGGGGTCAGATACGCAGTATTTT. Translating gives CASSPGVAGSDTQYF. Supplemented by reference TRBV5-1 and TRBJ2-3, the full variable domain reads KAGVTQTPRYLIKTRGQQVTLSCSPISGHRSVSWYQQTPGQGLQFLFEYFSETQRNKGNFPGRFSGRQFSNSRSEMNVSTLELGDSALYLCASSPGVAGSDTQYFGPGTRLTVL.

The J gene is TRBJ1-1, the V gene TRBV5-1; D perhaps matches TRBD1 (5 bases). The germline V gene has CDR1 SGHRS and CDR2 YFSETQ. V was clipped by 0 bases and J by 4 bases, with 16 bases between them. The CDR3 is 16 residues long. The CDR3 bases are TGCGCCAGCAGCTTGGGCCAGGGTAGTTACGGCACTGAAGCTTTCTTT. It codes for CASSLGQGSYGTEAFF.

The rearrangement links TRBV5-6 to TRBJ2-7; TRBD1 is a possible D gene (5 bases). CDR3 length equals 14 residues. The V gene lost 7 bases and the J gene lost 0 bases, with 14 bases spanning the gap. Looked up from germline, CDR1 is SGHDT and CDR2 is YYEEEE. The CDR3 sequence is CASSRQGHSYEQYF. The CDR3 DNA follows: TGTGCCAGCTCAAGACAAGGACACTCCTACGAGCAGTACTTC.

The chain joins TRBV6-5 to TRBJ1-5; 7 bases line up with TRBD1. CDR3 length equals 14 residues. J gave up 3 bases and V 6 bases, and 5 bases lay outside the gene matches. Germline V gene sequence: CDR1 MNHEY, CDR2 SVGAGI. DNA of the CDR3: TGTGCCAGCAGCTGGACAGGACACAATCAGCCCCAGCATTTT. This translates into CASSWTGHNQPQHF.

The gene calls are TRBV18 and TRBJ1-2; TRBD1 agrees at 11 bases. The CDR3 spans 14 residues. The J segment lost 7 bases and the V segment lost 5 bases, leaving 6 bases of the junction unmatched. Germline V gene data show CDR1 as KGHSH and CDR2 as LQKENI. The DNA for the CDR3 is TGTGCCAGCTCAGCGAGGACAGGGGGCGGTGGCTACACCTTC. Protein: CASSARTGGGGYTF.

The rearrangement joins TRBV29-1 to TRBJ1-2; 8 bases match TRBD1. The CDR3 has 12 residues. J lost 7 bases, V lost 4 bases, and 5 bases had no gene match. Germline lookup yields CDR1 SQVTM and CDR2 ANQGSEA. The chain's CDR3 is CSVAQGAGGYTF. The CDR3 DNA sequence: TGCAGCGTTGCGCAGGGGGCGGGTGGCTACACCTTC.

The V gene is TRBV2, the J gene TRBJ2-7, with TRBD1 as a possible D gene (6 bases). Germline V gene sequence: CDR1 SNHLY, CDR2 FYNNEI. V was trimmed by 6 bases and J by 4 bases, leaving 22 bases between them. The length of the CDR3 is 16 residues. The CDR3: CASRTQRRQALYEQYF. The CDR3 region has the DNA TGTGCCAGCAGGACGCAGCGGAGACAGGCCCTTTACGAGCAGTACTTC.

This sequence joins TRBV5-1 and TRBJ1-3; D unresolved. The CDR3 spans 13 residues. V shed 2 bases and J shed 3 bases, with 6 bases lying between them. Germline V CDR1 and CDR2: SGHRS, YFSETQ. The CDR3 sequence is CASSFGFGNTIYF. The CDR3 DNA reads TGCGCCAGCAGCTTCGGGTTTGGAAACACCATATATTTT.

The chain links TRBV9 to TRBJ2-1; TRBD2 is a possible D gene (5 bases). V gave up 0 bases and J gave up 0 bases, with 7 bases separating them. The CDR3 runs 15 residues. From germline, CDR1 is SGDLS and CDR2 YYNGEE. CDR3 sequence reads: CASSVVGGSYNEQFF. In DNA form, the CDR3 reads TGTGCCAGCAGCGTAGTCGGAGGCTCCTACAATGAGCAGTTCTTC.

The CDR3 sequence is CASSRRGQGDYGYTF. In nucleotides, the CDR3 is TGCGCCAGCAGCAGGAGGGGACAGGGGGACTATGGCTACACCTTC. V gene TRBV5-1 combines with J gene TRBJ1-2; the match to TRBD1 covers 11 bases. Germline-derived CDR1 and CDR2 are SGHRS and YFSETQ. V shed 4 bases, J shed 3 bases, and the junction held 5 bases outside the gene matches. CDR3 size: 15 residues. Filled out from reference TRBV5-1 and TRBJ1-2, the complete variable domain reads KAGVTQTPRYLIKTRGQQVTLSCSPISGHRSVSWYQQTPGQGLQFLFEYFSETQRNKGNFPGRFSGRQFSNSRSEMNVSTLELGDSALYLCASSRRGQGDYGYTFGSGTRLTVV.